This is a list of T cell receptor beta chains from one sample in a study of shared clonotypes between healthy human individuals. Sequenced by immunoSEQ multiplex PCR; TCRdb stores in-frame clones only, minus some. The table lists approximately 1.5 million clones, approximately 98.5% of them singletons. Sequenced: naive CD4+ T cells sorted from blood. Receptor source: a man aged 30 to 45 in good health. The CDR3 runs from the conserved cysteine through the conserved F or W. D genes are given only for firm matches. Some rows have no size entry. The others give once, few or many, or a class for an expanded clone.

size: -
J: TRBJ1-2
D: -
V: TRBV6-1
CDR3: CASSPGGEHGYTF
DNA: TGTGCCAGCAGCCCCGGGGGGGAACATGGCTACACCTTC

size: -
J: TRBJ1-4
D: -
V: TRBV9
CDR3: CASCRGLNEKLFF
DNA: TGTGCCAGTTGTAGGGGCCTTAATGAAAAACTGTTTTTT

size: -
J: TRBJ2-3
D: -
V: TRBV4-1
CDR3: CASSQVSGRGTDTQYF
DNA: TGCGCCAGCAGCCAAGTTTCCGGGAGAGGCACAGATACGCAGTATTTT

size: -
J: TRBJ1-1
D: -
V: TRBV30
CDR3: CAWSVPYGLTEAFF
DNA: TGTGCCTGGAGTGTACCCTATGGCCTCACTGAAGCTTTCTTT

size: -
J: TRBJ2-1
D: -
V: TRBV4-2
CDR3: CASSQGGTLRRFF
DNA: TGTGCCAGCAGCCAGGGTGGGACCTTACGGAGGTTCTTC

size: -
J: TRBJ1-3
D: TRBD1
V: TRBV5-1
CDR3: CASRGTVSGNTIYF
DNA: TGCGCCAGCAGGGGGACAGTCTCTGGAAACACCATATATTTT

size: -
J: TRBJ1-2
D: -
V: TRBV18
CDR3: CASSQTVLYGYTF
DNA: TGTGCCAGCTCCCAGACAGTTCTTTATGGCTACACCTTC

size: once
J: TRBJ2-2
D: -
V: TRBV2
CDR3: CASSFGIAGTGTGELFF
DNA: TGTGCCAGCAGTTTCGGGATCGCGGGAACGGGCACCGGGGAGCTGTTTTTT

size: -
J: TRBJ2-7
D: TRBD1
V: TRBV7-6
CDR3: CASSPPSRAGGYEQYF
DNA: TGTGCCAGCAGCCCCCCATCTCGGGCAGGGGGCTACGAGCAGTACTTC

size: once
J: TRBJ2-7
D: -
V: TRBV5-1
CDR3: CASEEAPIGTGTYEQYF
DNA: TGCGCCAGCGAAGAAGCACCGATCGGGACGGGTACCTACGAGCAGTACTTC

size: -
J: TRBJ2-1
D: TRBD2
V: TRBV27
CDR3: CASSLTTSAPEQFF
DNA: TGTGCCAGCAGTTTAACTACTAGCGCACCGGAGCAGTTCTTC

size: -
J: TRBJ1-5
D: TRBD1
V: TRBV5-4
CDR3: CASNKGGPGNQPQHF
DNA: TGTGCCAGCAATAAAGGGGGCCCCGGCAATCAGCCCCAGCATTTT

size: -
J: TRBJ1-2
D: -
V: TRBV9
CDR3: CASSRLGLSDGYTF
DNA: TGTGCCAGCAGCCGCCTCGGCCTTTCCGATGGCTACACCTTC

size: -
J: TRBJ1-5
D: -
V: TRBV28
CDR3: CASSLGLSNQPQHF
DNA: TGTGCCAGCAGTTTAGGGCTTAGCAATCAGCCCCAGCATTTT

size: -
J: TRBJ2-5
D: -
V: TRBV18
CDR3: CASSQGRETQYF
DNA: TGTGCCAGCTCGCAGGGTCGGGAGACCCAGTACTTC

size: -
J: TRBJ1-2
D: -
V: TRBV6-5
CDR3: CASSYLTAPYGYTF
DNA: TGTGCCAGCAGTTACTTAACCGCCCCCTATGGCTACACCTTC

size: once
J: TRBJ1-2
D: TRBD1
V: TRBV19
CDR3: CASSTGVGYTF
DNA: TGTGCCAGTAGCACAGGGGTTGGCTACACCTTC

size: -
J: TRBJ1-2
D: -
V: TRBV6-1
CDR3: CASSEPYWDHGYTF
DNA: TGTGCCAGCAGTGAACCATATTGGGACCATGGCTACACCTTC

size: -
J: TRBJ1-2
D: TRBD1
V: TRBV6-5
CDR3: CASSRIRTGEIGYTF
DNA: TGTGCCAGCAGCCGTATACGGACAGGCGAGATTGGCTACACCTTC

size: once
J: TRBJ1-2
D: TRBD1
V: TRBV29-1
CDR3: CSVEDWRRDRAHGYTF
DNA: TGCAGCGTTGAAGATTGGCGGAGGGACAGGGCTCATGGCTACACCTTC

size: -
J: TRBJ2-5
D: TRBD2
V: TRBV7-9
CDR3: CASSQTSGQETQYF
DNA: TGTGCCAGCAGCCAGACTAGCGGGCAAGAGACCCAGTACTTC

size: once
J: TRBJ2-2
D: TRBD2
V: TRBV18
CDR3: CASSQREIPGELFF
DNA: TGTGCCAGCTCGCAGCGGGAGATCCCCGGGGAGCTGTTTTTT

size: -
J: TRBJ1-5
D: -
V: TRBV10-3
CDR3: CAISEVSGYNQPQHF
DNA: TGTGCCATCAGTGAGGTCTCTGGCTACAATCAGCCCCAGCATTTT

size: -
J: TRBJ2-7
D: TRBD1
V: TRBV10-1
CDR3: CASSEFRGLEQYF
DNA: TGCGCCAGCAGTGAGTTTAGGGGGCTAGAGCAGTACTTC

size: -
J: TRBJ2-7
D: -
V: TRBV5-4
CDR3: CASSLTDSYEQYF
DNA: TGTGCCAGCAGCTTGACGGACTCCTACGAGCAGTACTTC

size: -
J: TRBJ2-5
D: -
V: TRBV6-5
CDR3: CASSYQVEGETQYF
DNA: TGTGCCAGCAGTTACCAGGTAGAGGGAGAGACCCAGTACTTC

size: -
J: TRBJ1-2
D: TRBD1
V: TRBV4-2
CDR3: CASSNRDRETYGYTF
DNA: TGTGCCAGCAGCAACCGGGACAGGGAAACCTATGGCTACACCTTC

size: -
J: TRBJ1-2
D: -
V: TRBV6-1
CDR3: CASSEAQGRFYYGYTF
DNA: TGTGCCAGCAGTGAAGCGCAAGGCAGATTTTACTATGGCTACACCTTC

size: -
J: TRBJ2-7
D: -
V: TRBV6-5
CDR3: CASSRTYEQYF
DNA: TGTGCCAGCTCGAGAACCTACGAGCAGTACTTC

size: -
J: TRBJ2-7
D: -
V: TRBV15
CDR3: CATSRDPRDSYEQYF
DNA: TGTGCCACCAGCAGAGATCCGCGGGATTCCTACGAGCAGTACTTC

size: -
J: TRBJ2-1
D: -
V: TRBV10-2
CDR3: CASGSGNEQFF
DNA: TGCGCCAGCGGCTCCGGCAATGAGCAGTTCTTC

size: -
J: TRBJ1-1
D: TRBD1
V: TRBV18
CDR3: CASSPLSGTGNEAFF
DNA: TGTGCCAGCTCTCCGCTTTCGGGGACAGGAAATGAAGCTTTCTTT